The sequence of this T cell receptor (beta chain) was determined in a study of T-cell memory formation after mild COVID-19. This clonotype was counted many times. Using its own MiXCR run on the 5' RACE reads, TCRdb lists one record per CDR3 protein. The top ten hold approximately 1.4% of the sample, which has fewer than 50,000 distinct CDR3 sequences, 5.5% to 7.5% seen once. The clonotype comes from a man aged 18-30 years who had mild COVID-19 (a few samples of this study predate the infection). Cell type and time point are not known. The specimen sequenced was PBMCs or a T cell subset sorted from them (not recorded which).

This CDR3 is CASSVSKETQYF. Written as DNA, the CDR3 is TGTGCCAGCAGCGTATCGAAGGAGACCCAGTACTTC. This chain joins TRBV7-2 and TRBJ2-5; D call uncertain. CDR1 is SGHTA and CDR2 is FQGNSA in the germline V gene. The V end was cut by 5 bases, the J end by 5 bases, with 9 bases between. The CDR3 has 12 amino acids. Based on the CDR3 plus reference TRBV7-2 and TRBJ2-5, the full variable domain is GAGVSQSPSNKVTEKGKDVELRCDPISGHTALYWYRQSLGQGLEFLIYFQGNSAPDKSGLPSDRFSAERTGGSVSTLTIQRTQQEDSAVYLCASSVSKETQYFGPGTRLLVL.